This T cell receptor (beta chain) was profiled in a study of OX40 agonist ivuxolimab in advanced cancers. Overall study context: Administration of intravenous ivuxolimab to patients occurred every 2 weeks at 0.01 to 10 mg/kg. A mean age of around 66 years, range roughly 23 to 85, was recorded, and 80% to 90% were male. Study-level points and caveats: Researchers report that CD8+ T cells had, on average, more expanded clones than CD4+.

The germline CDR1 and CDR2 sequences are KGHSH and LQKENI. This CDR3 contains 14 residues. Trimming took 4 bases from V and 3 from J; bases not matched to a gene: 5. Here immunoSEQ multiplex PCR was the method, and the copy in TCRdb shows in-frame clones only, minus some. This table holds more than 45,000 clones, roughly 85% found once. About this clone: As yet, its antigen is unknown.

The sample consisted of CD4+ or CD8+ T cells sorted from blood, taken in a trial of the OX40 agonist ivuxolimab. The V and J genes are TRBV18 and TRBJ1-1; TRBD1 aligns across 7 bases. The source is an adult with an advanced solid tumor such as melanoma, head and neck, liver or kidney cancer. CDR3 in amino acids: CASSLTGYDTEAFF. The DNA for the CDR3 is TGTGCCAGCTCACTGACAGGGTACGACACTGAAGCTTTCTTT. The full variable domain, its missing parts supplied by reference TRBV18 and TRBJ1-1, is NAGVMQNPRHLVRRRGQEARLRCSPMKGHSHVYWYRQLPEEGLKFMVYLQKENIIDESGMPKERFSAEFPKEGPSILRIQQVVRGDSAAYFCASSLTGYDTEAFFGQGTRLTVV.